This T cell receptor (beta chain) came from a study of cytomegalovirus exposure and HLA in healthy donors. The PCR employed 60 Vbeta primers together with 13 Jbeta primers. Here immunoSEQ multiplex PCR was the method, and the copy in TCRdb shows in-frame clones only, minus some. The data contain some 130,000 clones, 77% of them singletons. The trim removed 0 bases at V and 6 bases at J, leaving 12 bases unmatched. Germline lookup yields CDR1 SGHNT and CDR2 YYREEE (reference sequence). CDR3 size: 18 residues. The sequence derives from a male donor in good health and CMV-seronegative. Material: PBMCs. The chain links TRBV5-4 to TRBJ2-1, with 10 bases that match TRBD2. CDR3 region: CASSLVVLAGAQGNEQFF. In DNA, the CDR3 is TGTGCCAGCAGCTTGGTAGTGCTAGCGGGGGCCCAAGGCAATGAGCAGTTCTTC.